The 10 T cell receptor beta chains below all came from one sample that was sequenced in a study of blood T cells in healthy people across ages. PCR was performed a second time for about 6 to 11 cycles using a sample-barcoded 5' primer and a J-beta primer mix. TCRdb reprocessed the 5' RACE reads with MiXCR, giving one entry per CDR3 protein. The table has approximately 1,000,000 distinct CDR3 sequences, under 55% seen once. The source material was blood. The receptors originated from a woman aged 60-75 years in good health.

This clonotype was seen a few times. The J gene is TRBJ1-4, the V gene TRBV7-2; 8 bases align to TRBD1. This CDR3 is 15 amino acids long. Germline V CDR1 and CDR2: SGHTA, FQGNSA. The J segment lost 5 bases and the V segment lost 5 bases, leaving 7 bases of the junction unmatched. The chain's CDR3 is CASSKTTGVNEKLFF. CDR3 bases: TGTGCCAGCAGCAAGACGACAGGGGTAAATGAAAAACTGTTTTTT.

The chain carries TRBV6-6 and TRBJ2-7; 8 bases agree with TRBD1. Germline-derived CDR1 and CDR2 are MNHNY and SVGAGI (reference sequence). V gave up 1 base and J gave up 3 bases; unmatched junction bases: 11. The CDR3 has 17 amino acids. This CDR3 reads CASSYFAGTGGYYEQYF. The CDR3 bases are TGTGCCAGCAGTTACTTTGCCGGGACAGGCGGCTACTACGAGCAGTACTTC.

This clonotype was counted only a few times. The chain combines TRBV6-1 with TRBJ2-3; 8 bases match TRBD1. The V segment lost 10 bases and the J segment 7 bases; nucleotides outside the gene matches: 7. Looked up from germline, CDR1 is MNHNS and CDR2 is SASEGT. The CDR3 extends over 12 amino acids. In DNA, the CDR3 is TGTGCCACCCCAGGGGGCGCGAATACGCAGTATTTT. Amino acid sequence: CATPGGANTQYF.

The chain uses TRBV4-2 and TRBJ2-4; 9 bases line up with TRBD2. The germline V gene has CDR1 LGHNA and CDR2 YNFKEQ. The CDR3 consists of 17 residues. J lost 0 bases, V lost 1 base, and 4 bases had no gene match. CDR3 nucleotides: TGTGCCAGCAGCCAAGGACTAGCGGCAATAGCCAAAAACATTCAGTACTTC. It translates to CASSQGLAAIAKNIQYF.

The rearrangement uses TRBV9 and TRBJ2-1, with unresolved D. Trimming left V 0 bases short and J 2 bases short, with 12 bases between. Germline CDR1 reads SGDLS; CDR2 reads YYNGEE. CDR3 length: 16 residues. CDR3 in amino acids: CASSVGHESTYNEQFF. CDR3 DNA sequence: TGTGCCAGCAGCGTAGGCCACGAATCTACCTACAATGAGCAGTTCTTC.

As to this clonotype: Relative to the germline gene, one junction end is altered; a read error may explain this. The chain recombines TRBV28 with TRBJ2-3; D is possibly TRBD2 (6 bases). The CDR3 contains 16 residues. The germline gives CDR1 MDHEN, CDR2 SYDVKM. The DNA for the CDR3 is TGTGCCGGCAGTTTATACGGTTCTAGCGGCACAGATACGCAGTATTTT. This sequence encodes CAGSLYGSSGTDTQYF.

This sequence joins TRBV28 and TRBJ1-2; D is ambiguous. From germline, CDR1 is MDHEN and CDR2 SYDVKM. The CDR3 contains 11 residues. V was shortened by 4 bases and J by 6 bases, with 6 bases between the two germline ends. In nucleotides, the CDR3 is TGTGCCAGCAGTTCGCAGAATGGCTACACCTTC. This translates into CASSSQNGYTF.

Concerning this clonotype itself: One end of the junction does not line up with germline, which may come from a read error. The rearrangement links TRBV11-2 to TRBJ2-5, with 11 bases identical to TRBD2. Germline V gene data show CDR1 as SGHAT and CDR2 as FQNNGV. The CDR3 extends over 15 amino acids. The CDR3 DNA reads TGTGCCAGCAGCCTACTAGCGGGAGTAGGTGAGACCCGGTACTTC. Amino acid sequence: CASSLLAGVGETRYF.

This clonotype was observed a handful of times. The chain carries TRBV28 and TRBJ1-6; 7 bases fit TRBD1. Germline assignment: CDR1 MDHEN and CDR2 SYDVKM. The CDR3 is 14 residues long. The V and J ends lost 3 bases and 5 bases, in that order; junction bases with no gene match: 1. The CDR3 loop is CASSFGTDNSPLHF. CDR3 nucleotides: TGTGCCAGCAGTTTTGGGACAGATAATTCACCCCTCCACTTT.

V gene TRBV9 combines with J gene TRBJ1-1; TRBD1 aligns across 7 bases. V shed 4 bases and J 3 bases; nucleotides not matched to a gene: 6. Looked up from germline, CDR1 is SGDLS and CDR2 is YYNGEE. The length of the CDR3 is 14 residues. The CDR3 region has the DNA TGTGCCAGCAGCCAGGGACAGCTTTACACTGAAGCTTTCTTT. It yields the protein CASSQGQLYTEAFF.